Presented here are 9 T cell receptor beta chains from one specimen sequenced in a study of radiotherapy plus CTLA-4 blockade in lung cancer. Clones were sequenced by immunoSEQ multiplex PCR, and TCRdb holds only the in-frame ones, with some missing. The sample records about 62,000 clones, around three quarters being singletons. The input for sequencing was peripheral blood, taken from a patient treated with radiotherapy plus ipilimumab. Source of these receptors: a human donor with non-small cell lung cancer who had a complete response to radiotherapy plus ipilimumab.

The V gene is TRBV10-3, the J gene TRBJ2-2, with 10 positions matching TRBD1. Germline lookup yields CDR1 ENHRY and CDR2 SYGVKD. The CDR3 spans 16 residues. The ends lost 5 bases at V and 0 bases at J; junction bases unmatched: 3. The CDR3 nucleotides read TGTGCCATCAGTCCCGGGACAGGGGCGAACACCGGGGAGCTGTTTTTT. Encoded protein: CAISPGTGANTGELFF.

The chain combines TRBV6-1 with TRBJ2-3, with D maybe TRBD1 (6 bases). CDR3 length: 13 amino acids. Germline loops: CDR1 MNHNS, CDR2 SASEGT. Trimming left V 11 bases short and J 3 bases short, with 15 bases between. This CDR3 is CAYTLGGTDTQYF. Here the CDR3 DNA reads TGTGCCTATACCCTAGGGGGTACAGATACGCAGTATTTT.

The gene calls are TRBV19 and TRBJ2-1; D ambiguous. V was shortened by 5 bases and J by 14 bases, with 22 bases between the two germline ends. The germline CDR1 and CDR2 sequences are LNHDA and SQIVND (reference sequence). The CDR3 covers 14 residues. Here the CDR3 reads CASSLAVGSPTEFF. CDR3 coding DNA: TGTGCCAGTAGTTTGGCCGTGGGCAGCCCGACGGAGTTCTTC. The whole variable domain, remainder taken from reference TRBV19 and TRBJ2-1, is DGGITQSPKYLFRKEGQNVTLSCEQNLNHDAMYWYRQDPGQGLRLIYYSQIVNDFQKGDIAEGYSVSREKKESFPLTVTSAQKNPTAFYLCASSLAVGSPTEFFGPGTRLTVL.

This rearrangement joins TRBV18 to TRBJ2-1; D not resolved. The CDR3 totals 12 residues. Germline-derived CDR1 and CDR2 are KGHSH and LQKENI. Trimming shortened V by 2 bases and J by 8 bases, and 7 bases separated the two germline ends. The CDR3 sequence: CASSPATDEQFF. CDR3 nucleotides: TGTGCCAGCTCACCAGCGACGGATGAGCAGTTCTTC.

V gene TRBV10-3 combines with J gene TRBJ1-5; 7 bases align to TRBD1. The germline V gene encodes CDR1 ENHRY and CDR2 SYGVKD. V shed 10 bases and J 3 bases; nucleotides not matched to a gene: 6. This CDR3 spans 13 amino acids. CDR3 nucleotide sequence: TGTGCCACCAAAGGACAGGACAATCAGCCCCAGCATTTT. Protein sequence: CATKGQDNQPQHF.

The rearrangement uses TRBV6-5 and TRBJ1-2, with D tentatively TRBD1 (6 bases). Per the germline V gene, CDR1 is MNHEY and CDR2 is SVGAGI. The CDR3 has 14 residues. The germline V and J ends were trimmed by 1 base and 5 bases, with 11 bases remaining between them. DNA for the CDR3: TGTGCCAGCAGTTACTTAGGACAGAAGTATGGCTACACCTTC. Translation: CASSYLGQKYGYTF.

The J gene is TRBJ1-2, the V gene TRBV10-3; maybe TRBD1 (5 bases). Germline V gives CDR1 ENHRY, CDR2 SYGVKD. Trimming cost V 3 bases and J 4 bases, with 12 bases left between them. This CDR3 region has 14 residues. The CDR3 DNA reads as TGTGCCATCAGTGAAGGGGTATCCCTCTATGGCTACACCTTC. This encodes CAISEGVSLYGYTF.

There are a few counts of this clone. The chain is built from TRBV9 and TRBJ2-3; 8 nucleotides line up with TRBD1. Germline V gives CDR1 SGDLS, CDR2 YYNGEE. Trimming at V came to 0 bases and at J to 1 base, leaving 16 bases not matched to a gene. This CDR3 is 20 amino acids long. The DNA of the CDR3 is TGTGCCAGCAGCGTAGGCCTGAGACAGGGGTTTCTACGCGGCACAGATACGCAGTATTTT. Translated, it gives CASSVGLRQGFLRGTDTQYF.

The gene calls are TRBV29-1 and TRBJ2-1, with TRBD2 identical over 14 bases. J gave up 16 bases and V 5 bases, and 13 bases lay outside the gene matches. CDR3 size: 14 residues. Germline CDR1 is SQVTM and CDR2 is ANQGSEA. The CDR3 reads CSVTPGLAGEGRFF. Here the CDR3 DNA reads TGCAGCGTTACCCCGGGACTAGCGGGAGAGGGTAGATTCTTC.